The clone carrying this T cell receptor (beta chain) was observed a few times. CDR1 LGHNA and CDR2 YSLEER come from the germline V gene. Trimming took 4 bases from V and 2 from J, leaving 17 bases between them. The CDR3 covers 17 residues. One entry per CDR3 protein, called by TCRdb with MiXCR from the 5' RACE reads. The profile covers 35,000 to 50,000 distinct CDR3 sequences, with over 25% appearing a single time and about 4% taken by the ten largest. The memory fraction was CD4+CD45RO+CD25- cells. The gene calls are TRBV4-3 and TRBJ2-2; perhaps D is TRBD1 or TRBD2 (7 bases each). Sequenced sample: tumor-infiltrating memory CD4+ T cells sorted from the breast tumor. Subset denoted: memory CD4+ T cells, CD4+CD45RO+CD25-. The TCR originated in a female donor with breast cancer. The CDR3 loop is CASSPSGGGPNTGELFF. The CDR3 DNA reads TGCGCCAGCAGCCCCTCAGGGGGGGGCCCAAACACCGGGGAGCTGTTTTTT.